This T cell receptor (beta chain) was sequenced during a study of beta chain features in type 1 diabetes. Study-level points and caveats: All four CD4+ subsets from Type 1 diabetes patients carried moderately but significantly shorter TCRB CDR3s.

About this clone itself: Its antigen is as yet unknown.

Expressed TCRB transcripts were sequenced because the isolated RNA had all been reverse transcribed beforehand. Sequencing was performed with immunoSEQ multiplex PCR; in TCRdb, only in-frame clones are kept and a portion is missing. The profile shows approximately 160,000 clones, about 63% of them singletons. The CDR3 is made up of 14 amino acids. Germline loops: CDR1 SGHVS, CDR2 FQNEAQ. Trimming cost V 5 bases and J 5 bases, with 15 bases left between them. The receptor comes from a man younger than 40 with type 1 diabetes. The chain has TRBV7-8 and TRBJ2-5; TRBD2 might be the D (6 bases). Sequencing used naive CD4+ T cells from blood. Written as DNA, the CDR3 is TGTGCCAGCAGCCTTCAAACTAGCACTGAGACCCAGTACTTC. Translation: CASSLQTSTETQYF. Using reference TRBV7-8 and TRBJ2-5 for the parts outside the CDR3, the full variable domain is GAGVSQSPRYKVAKRGQDVALRCDPISGHVSLFWYQQALGQGPEFLTYFQNEAQLDKSGLPSDRFFAERPEGSVSTLKIQRTQQEDSAVYLCASSLQTSTETQYFGPGTRLLVL.